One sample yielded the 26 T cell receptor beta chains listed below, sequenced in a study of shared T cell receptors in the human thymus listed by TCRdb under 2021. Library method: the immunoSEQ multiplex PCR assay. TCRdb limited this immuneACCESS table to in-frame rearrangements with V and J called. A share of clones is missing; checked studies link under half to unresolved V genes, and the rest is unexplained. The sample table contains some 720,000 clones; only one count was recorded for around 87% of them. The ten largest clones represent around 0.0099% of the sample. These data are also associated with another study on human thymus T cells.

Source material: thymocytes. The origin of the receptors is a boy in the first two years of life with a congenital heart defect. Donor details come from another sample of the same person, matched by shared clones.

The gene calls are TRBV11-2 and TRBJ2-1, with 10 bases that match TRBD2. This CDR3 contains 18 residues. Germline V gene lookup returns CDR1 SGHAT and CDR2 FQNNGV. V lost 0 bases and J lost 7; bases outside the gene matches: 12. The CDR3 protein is CASSLDLPPSGSRNEQFF. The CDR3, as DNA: TGTGCCAGCAGCTTAGACCTGCCGCCTAGCGGGAGTAGGAATGAGCAGTTCTTC.

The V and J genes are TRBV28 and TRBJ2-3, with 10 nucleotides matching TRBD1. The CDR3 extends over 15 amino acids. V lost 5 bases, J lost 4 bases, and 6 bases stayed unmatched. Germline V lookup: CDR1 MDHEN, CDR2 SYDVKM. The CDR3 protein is CASSPGTGEADTQYF. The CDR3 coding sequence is TGTGCCAGCAGTCCCGGGACAGGGGAGGCAGATACGCAGTATTTT. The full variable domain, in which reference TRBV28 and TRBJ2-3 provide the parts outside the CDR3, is DVKVTQSSRYLVKRTGEKVFLECVQDMDHENMFWYRQDPGLGLRLIYFSYDVKMKEKGDIPEGYSVSREKKERFSLILESASTNQTSMYLCASSPGTGEADTQYFGPGTRLTVL.

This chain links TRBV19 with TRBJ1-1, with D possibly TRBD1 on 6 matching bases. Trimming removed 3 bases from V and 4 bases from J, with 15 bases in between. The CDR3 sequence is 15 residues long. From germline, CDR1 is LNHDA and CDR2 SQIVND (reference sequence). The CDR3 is CASSIPRGTSTEAFF. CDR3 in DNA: TGTGCCAGTAGTATCCCCAGGGGCACTTCCACTGAAGCTTTCTTT.

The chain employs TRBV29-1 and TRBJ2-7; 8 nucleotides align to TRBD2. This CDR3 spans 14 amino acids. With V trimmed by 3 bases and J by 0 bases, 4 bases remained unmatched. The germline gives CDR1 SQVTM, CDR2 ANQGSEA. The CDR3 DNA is TGCAGCGTTGACCGGGAGGGAAGCTCCTACGAGCAGTACTTC. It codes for CSVDREGSSYEQYF.

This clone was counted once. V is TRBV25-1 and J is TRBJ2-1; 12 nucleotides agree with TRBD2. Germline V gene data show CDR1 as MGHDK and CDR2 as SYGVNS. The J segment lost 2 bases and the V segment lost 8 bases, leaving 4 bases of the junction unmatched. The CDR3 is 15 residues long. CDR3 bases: TGTGCCAGCGGACTAGCGGGGAAAACCTACAATGAGCAGTTCTTC. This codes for CASGLAGKTYNEQFF.

CDR3 sequence (DNA): TGTGCCAGCAGCCAGGGATCGGACAGGAGCTCCTACGAGCAGTACTTC. Translating it yields CASSQGSDRSSYEQYF. The J gene is TRBJ2-7, the V gene TRBV4-2, with TRBD1 identical over 7 bases. The trim removed 3 bases at V and 0 bases at J, leaving 8 bases unmatched. The germline V gene encodes CDR1 LGHNA and CDR2 YNFKEQ. There are 16 residues in the CDR3.

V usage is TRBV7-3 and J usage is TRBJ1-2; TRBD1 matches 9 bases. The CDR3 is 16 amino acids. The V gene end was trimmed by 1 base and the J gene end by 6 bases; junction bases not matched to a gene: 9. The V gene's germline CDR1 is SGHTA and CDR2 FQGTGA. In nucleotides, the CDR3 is TGTGCCAGCAGCTTAAGCCCCCGGGACAGGGTCCATGGCTACACCTTC. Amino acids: CASSLSPRDRVHGYTF. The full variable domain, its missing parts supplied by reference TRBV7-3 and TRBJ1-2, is GAGVSQTPSNKVTEKGKYVELRCDPISGHTALYWYRQSLGQGPEFLIYFQGTGAADDSGLPNDRFFAVRPEGSVSTLKIQRTERGDSAVYLCASSLSPRDRVHGYTFGSGTRLTVV.

CDR3 in DNA: TGTGCCAGCAGCCAAGGGAGGGGCGAGCTCACAGATACGCAGTATTTT. It encodes CASSQGRGELTDTQYF. V usage is TRBV4-2 and J usage is TRBJ2-3; possibly TRBD2 for D (6 bases). Germline-derived CDR1 and CDR2 are LGHNA and YNFKEQ. This CDR3 has 16 residues. Trimming took 1 base from V and 2 from J, leaving 13 bases between them.

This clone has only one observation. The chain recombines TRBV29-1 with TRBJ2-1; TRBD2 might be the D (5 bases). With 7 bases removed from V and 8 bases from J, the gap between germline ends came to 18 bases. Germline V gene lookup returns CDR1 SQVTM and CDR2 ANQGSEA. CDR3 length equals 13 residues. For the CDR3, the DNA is TGCAGCGCCCTGCGCCCTCCCGGGGATGAGCAGTTCTTC. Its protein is CSALRPPGDEQFF.

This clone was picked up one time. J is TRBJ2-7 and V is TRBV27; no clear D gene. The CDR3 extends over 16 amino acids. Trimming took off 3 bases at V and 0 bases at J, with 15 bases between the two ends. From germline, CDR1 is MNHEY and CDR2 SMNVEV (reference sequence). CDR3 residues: CASSLIPPPSSYEQYF. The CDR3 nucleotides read TGTGCCAGCAGTTTGATCCCACCACCGAGCTCCTACGAGCAGTACTTC.

Written as DNA, the CDR3 is TGTGCCAGCAGCTTAGTTGGGGGCACTAGCGGGAGCTCCTACGAGCAGTACTTC. Amino acids: CASSLVGGTSGSSYEQYF. The chain combines TRBV7-6 with TRBJ2-5; 11 bases line up with TRBD2. The end of the DNA aligns better with TRBJ2-7, so the J call may be wrong. Per the germline V gene, CDR1 is SGHVS and CDR2 is FNYEAQ. This CDR3 is 18 amino acids long.

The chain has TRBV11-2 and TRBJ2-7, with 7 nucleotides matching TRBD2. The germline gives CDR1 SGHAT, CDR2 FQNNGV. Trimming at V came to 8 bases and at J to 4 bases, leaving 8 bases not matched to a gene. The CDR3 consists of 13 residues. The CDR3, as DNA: TGTGCCAGCCGCCGACTAGCAGCGTACGAGCAGTACTTC. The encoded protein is CASRRLAAYEQYF.

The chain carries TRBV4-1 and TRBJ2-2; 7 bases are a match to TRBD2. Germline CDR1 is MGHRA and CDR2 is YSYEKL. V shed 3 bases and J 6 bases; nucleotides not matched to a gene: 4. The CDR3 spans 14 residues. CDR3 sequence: CASSQGREAGELFF. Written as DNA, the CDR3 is TGCGCCAGCAGCCAGGGTCGGGAGGCCGGGGAGCTGTTTTTT.

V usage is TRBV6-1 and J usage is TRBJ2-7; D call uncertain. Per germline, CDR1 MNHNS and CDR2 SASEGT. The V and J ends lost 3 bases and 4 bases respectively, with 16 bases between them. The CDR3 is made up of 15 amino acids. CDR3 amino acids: CASSERLEFYYEQYF. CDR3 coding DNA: TGTGCCAGCAGTGAGCGGCTGGAGTTCTATTACGAGCAGTACTTC.

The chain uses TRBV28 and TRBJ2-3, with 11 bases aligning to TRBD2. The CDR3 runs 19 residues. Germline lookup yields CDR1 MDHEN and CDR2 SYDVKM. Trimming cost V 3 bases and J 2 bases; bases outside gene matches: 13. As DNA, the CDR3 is TGTGCCAGCAGTTTCCGAACCCTCTTACTAGCGGGAGTCACAGATACGCAGTATTTT. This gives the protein CASSFRTLLLAGVTDTQYF.

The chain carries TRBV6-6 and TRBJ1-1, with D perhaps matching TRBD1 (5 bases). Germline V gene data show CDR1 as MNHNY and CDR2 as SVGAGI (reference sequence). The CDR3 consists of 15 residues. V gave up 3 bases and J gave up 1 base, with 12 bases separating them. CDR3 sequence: CASSYPGVRNTEAFF. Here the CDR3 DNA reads TGTGCCAGCAGTTATCCGGGGGTAAGGAACACTGAAGCTTTCTTT.

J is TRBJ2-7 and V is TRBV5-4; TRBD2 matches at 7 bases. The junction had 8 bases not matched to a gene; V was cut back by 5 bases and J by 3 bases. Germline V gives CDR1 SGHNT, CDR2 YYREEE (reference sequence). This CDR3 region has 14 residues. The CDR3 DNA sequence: TGTGCCAGCAGGAGCGGGGACTTGGACTACGAGCAGTACTTC. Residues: CASRSGDLDYEQYF.

CDR3: CASSGHGGNGNQPQHF. CDR3 nucleotides: TGTGCCAGCAGCGGTCACGGGGGGAATGGCAATCAGCCCCAGCATTTT. The V gene is TRBV2, the J gene TRBJ1-5, with D maybe TRBD1 (5 bases). Germline CDR1 is SNHLY and CDR2 is FYNNEI. The CDR3 has 16 amino acids. V was clipped by 6 bases and J by 2 bases, with 17 bases between them.

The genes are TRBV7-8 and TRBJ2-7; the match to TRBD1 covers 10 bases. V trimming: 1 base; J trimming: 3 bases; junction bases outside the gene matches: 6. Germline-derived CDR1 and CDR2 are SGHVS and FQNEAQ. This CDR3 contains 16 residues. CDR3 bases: TGTGCCAGCAGCTTAGGGGGGACAGGGGTACTCTACGAGCAGTACTTC. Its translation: CASSLGGTGVLYEQYF.

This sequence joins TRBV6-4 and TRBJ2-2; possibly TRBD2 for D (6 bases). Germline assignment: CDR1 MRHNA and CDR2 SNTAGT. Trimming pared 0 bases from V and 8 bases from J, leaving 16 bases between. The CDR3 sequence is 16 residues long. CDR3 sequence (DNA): TGTGCCAGCAGTGACTCTGCGACGCGGGATCCAGGGGAGCTGTTTTTT. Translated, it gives CASSDSATRDPGELFF.

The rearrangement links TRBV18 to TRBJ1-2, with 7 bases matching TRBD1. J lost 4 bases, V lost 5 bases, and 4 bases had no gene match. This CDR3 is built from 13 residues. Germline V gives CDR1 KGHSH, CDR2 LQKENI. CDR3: CASSAGQSYGYTF. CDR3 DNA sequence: TGTGCCAGCTCAGCGGGACAGTCCTATGGCTACACCTTC.

The CDR3 here is CASSFPRQGEGYTF. CDR3 sequence (DNA): TGTGCCAGCAGTTTTCCGCGACAGGGGGAAGGCTACACCTTC. The chain employs TRBV28 and TRBJ1-2; 9 bases map to TRBD1. CDR1 and CDR2 (germline): MDHEN, SYDVKM. With 3 bases clipped from V and 8 bases from J, the junction kept 7 bases outside the gene matches. The CDR3 is 14 amino acids.

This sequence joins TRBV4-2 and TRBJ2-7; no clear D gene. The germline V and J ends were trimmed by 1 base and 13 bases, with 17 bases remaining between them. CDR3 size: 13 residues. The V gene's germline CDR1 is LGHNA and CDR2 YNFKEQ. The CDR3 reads CASSQGSRDSPYF. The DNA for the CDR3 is TGTGCCAGCAGCCAAGGGTCCCGTGACTCCCCCTACTTC.

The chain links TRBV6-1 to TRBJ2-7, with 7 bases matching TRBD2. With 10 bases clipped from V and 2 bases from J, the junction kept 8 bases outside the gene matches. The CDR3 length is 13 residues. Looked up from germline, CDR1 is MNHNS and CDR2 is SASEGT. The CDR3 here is CAIHIAGPYEQYF. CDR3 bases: TGTGCCATCCACATAGCGGGTCCCTACGAGCAGTACTTC.

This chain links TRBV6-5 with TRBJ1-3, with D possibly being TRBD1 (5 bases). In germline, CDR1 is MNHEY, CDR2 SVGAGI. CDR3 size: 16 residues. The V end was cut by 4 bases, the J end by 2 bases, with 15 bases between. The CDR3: CASSSLRQGAGNTIYF. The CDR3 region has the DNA TGTGCCAGCAGTTCCCTCCGACAAGGGGCTGGAAACACCATATATTTT.

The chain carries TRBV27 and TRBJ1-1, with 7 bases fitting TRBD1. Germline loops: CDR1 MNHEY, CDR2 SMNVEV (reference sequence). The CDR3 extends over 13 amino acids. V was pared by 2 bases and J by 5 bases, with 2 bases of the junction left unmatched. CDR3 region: CASSLQGETEAFF. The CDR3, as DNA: TGTGCCAGCAGTTTACAGGGGGAGACTGAAGCTTTCTTT.